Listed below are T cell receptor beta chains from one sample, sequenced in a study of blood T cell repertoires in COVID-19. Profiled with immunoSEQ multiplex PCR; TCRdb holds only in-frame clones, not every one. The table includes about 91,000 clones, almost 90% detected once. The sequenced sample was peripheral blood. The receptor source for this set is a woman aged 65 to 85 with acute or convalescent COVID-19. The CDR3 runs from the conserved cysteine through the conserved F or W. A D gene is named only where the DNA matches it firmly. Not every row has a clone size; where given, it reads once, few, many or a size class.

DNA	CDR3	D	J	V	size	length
TGTGCCACCGCTGGGCAGGGGAGTAGCAATCAGCCCCAGCATTTT	CATAGQGSSNQPQHF	-	TRBJ1-5	TRBV24-1	-	15
TGTGCCAGTAGTACAGGGGTTGGGACTGAAGCTTTCTTT	CASSTGVGTEAFF	-	TRBJ1-1	TRBV19	-	13
TGTGCCAGCAGCACAAGGACAGATCTGAACACTGAAGCTTTCTTT	CASSTRTDLNTEAFF	-	TRBJ1-1	TRBV7-8	once	15
TGTGCCAGTAGTATATACGGACGAGAGGGACAGCCCCAGCATTTT	CASSIYGREGQPQHF	-	TRBJ1-5	TRBV19	-	15
TGTGCCAGCAGTGATTACGACAGGTCCTATCAGCCCCAGCATTTT	CASSDYDRSYQPQHF	-	TRBJ1-5	TRBV2	-	15
TGTGCCAGCAGTGAATTTCAGAACACCGGGGAGCTGTTTTTT	CASSEFQNTGELFF	-	TRBJ2-2	TRBV2	-	14
TGCGCCAGCAGTGAAAGAGATAGGAAAGGACTGGATGAGCAGTTCTTC	CASSERDRKGLDEQFF	-	TRBJ2-1	TRBV10-1	-	16
TGCGCCAGCAGTGAGACTAGCGGAGTTTGGGAGACCCAGTACTTC	CASSETSGVWETQYF	TRBD2	TRBJ2-5	TRBV10-1	-	15
TGCGCCAGTGGACTAGCGGGAGTCTACGAGCAGTACTTC	CASGLAGVYEQYF	TRBD2	TRBJ2-7	TRBV5-1	few	13
TGTGCCAGCAGTTTCGCCCGACTAGCGGGAGCCCACAATGAGCAGTTCTTC	CASSFARLAGAHNEQFF	TRBD2	TRBJ2-1	TRBV28	-	17
TGCGCCAGCAGCCTGGAGACAGGCCCGGTGGGAGAGACCCAGTACTTC	CASSLETGPVGETQYF	-	TRBJ2-5	TRBV5-1	-	16
TGTGCCAGTAGTATAGATTGGTTTATCGGTACGGCGGTAGGCGACGATTATGGCTACACCTTC	CASSIDWFIGTAVGDDYGYTF	-	TRBJ1-2	TRBV19	-	21
TGTGCCAGCAGCTTAGGGACAGGGGAGGGATTTGGCTACACCTTC	CASSLGTGEGFGYTF	TRBD1	TRBJ1-2	TRBV13	-	15
TGTGCCAGCAAATTAGGGACAGGGGTGTCACCCCTCCACTTT	CASKLGTGVSPLHF	TRBD1	TRBJ1-6	TRBV6-5	-	14
TGTGCCAGCTCACCACTCGGGACTAGCGGGGTTAGCACAGATACGCAGTATTTT	CASSPLGTSGVSTDTQYF	TRBD2	TRBJ2-3	TRBV18	-	18
TGTGCCAGCAGTGGGATTAGCGGGGGGCCCGCAGATACGCAGTATTTT	CASSGISGGPADTQYF	TRBD2	TRBJ2-3	TRBV27	-	16
TGTGCCAGCAGTTTTCAGGGGGCTAACCAGCCCCAGCATTTT	CASSFQGANQPQHF	TRBD1	TRBJ1-5	TRBV27	-	14
TGTGCCAGCAGCTTAGGGCCGGACAGAGAAGCTTTCTTT	CASSLGPDREAFF	-	TRBJ1-1	TRBV11-3	few	13
TGCGCCAGCAGCTTGGGAAATACAGGGGGCGTAGGTTCACCCCTCCACTTT	CASSLGNTGGVGSPLHF	TRBD1	TRBJ1-6	TRBV5-1	-	17
TGTGCCAGCAGTTTATGGGGACAGGACAACGAGCAGTACTTC	CASSLWGQDNEQYF	TRBD1	TRBJ2-7	TRBV28	once	14
TGCGCCAGCAGCCAAGAGCTAAGGGGGACCGGGGAGCTGTTTTTT	CASSQELRGTGELFF	-	TRBJ2-2	TRBV4-1	-	15
TGCGCCAGCAGTGGTAGCGGGGGGCCAAAAACCGGGGAGCTGTTTTTT	CASSGSGGPKTGELFF	TRBD2	TRBJ2-2	TRBV5-1	once	16
TGTGCCAGCACAAGGACTAGTCTTGACACCGGGGAGCTGTTTTTT	CASTRTSLDTGELFF	TRBD2	TRBJ2-2	TRBV6-6	-	15
TGTGCCAGCAGCCCATTGACAGGGAACGAGCAGTACTTC	CASSPLTGNEQYF	TRBD1	TRBJ2-7	TRBV7-9	-	13
TGTGCCAGCAGTTACAGGGGGCTGGTGGCTTTCTTT	CASSYRGLVAFF	TRBD1	TRBJ1-1	TRBV6-5	few	12
TGCAGCGGTGGACAGGGGCTTGGCACTGAAGCTTTCTTT	CSGGQGLGTEAFF	TRBD1	TRBJ1-1	TRBV29-1	few	13
TGTGCCACCAGTCCCCCTTTAGATGGAAACACCATATATTTT	CATSPPLDGNTIYF	-	TRBJ1-3	TRBV24-1	-	14